This TCR beta chain emerged from a study of blood T cell repertoires in COVID-19. Study summary: Acute-phase and convalescent COVID-19 samples originated in the United States, Italy and Spain.

This CDR3 is built from 14 residues. V was trimmed by 2 bases and J by 6 bases, leaving 12 bases between them. Germline values: CDR1 SGHNT, CDR2 YENEEA. Authors' methods: Amplification of reference gene primers provided the estimated nucleated cell counts. Here immunoSEQ multiplex PCR was the method, and the copy in TCRdb shows in-frame clones only, minus some. The V and J calls and the clone size are those of that table, but D and trimming were determined from the DNA. The sample gives 95,000 to 100,000 clones, over 80% of which show up once; 17% is in the top ten. The genes are TRBV11-3 and TRBJ2-3; the D gene is possibly TRBD2 (5 bases). The sample taken for sequencing was peripheral blood. This sequence was found in a middle-aged man with acute or convalescent COVID-19. The CDR3 sequence is CASSLTRERDTQYF. The CDR3 DNA sequence: TGTGCCAGCAGCTTAACGAGGGAAAGGGATACGCAGTATTTT.